The clone carrying this TCR beta chain was observed a handful of times. The method was immunoSEQ multiplex PCR; TCRdb's version includes in-frame clones alone and lacks a portion of them. Of roughly 54,000 clones in the sample, 84% are singletons; the top ten hold 4.8%. This sample is drawn from a study of radiotherapy plus CTLA-4 blockade in lung cancer. V was trimmed by 2 bases and J by 0 bases, leaving 10 bases between them. The CDR3 contains 15 residues. The germline V gene encodes CDR1 ENHRY and CDR2 SYGVKD. This TCR derives from a human donor with non-small cell lung cancer whose response to radiotherapy plus ipilimumab could not be evaluated. The J gene is TRBJ1-1, the V gene TRBV10-3; the D gene is possibly TRBD1 (5 bases). Source: peripheral blood, taken from a patient treated with radiotherapy plus ipilimumab. The chain's CDR3 is CAISEPGRVNTEAFF. CDR3 in DNA: TGTGCCATCAGTGAGCCAGGGAGGGTGAACACTGAAGCTTTCTTT.